This T cell receptor beta chain appears in the sequencing data of a study of blood T cells in healthy people across ages. For the second PCR, which ran for about 7 to 12 cycles, a sample-barcoded 5' primer and a J-beta primer mix were used. From the 5' RACE reads, TCRdb called clonotypes with MiXCR, one entry per CDR3 protein. The repertoire holds around 800,000 distinct CDR3 sequences, with 35% to 50% as singletons. Total RNA, at least 5 micrograms per sample, was extracted from PBMCs. General study points: Possibly confounding the expanded clonotype changes was the fact that donor CMV status was unknown.

V lost 6 bases to trimming and J lost 1 base, with 9 bases between them. The CDR3 has 13 amino acids. A word on this clonotype: Its specificity is unknown.

The TCR was taken from an elderly man in good health. The source material was blood. The V gene is TRBV12-3 or TRBV12-4, the J gene TRBJ1-1; the D is unclear. The CDR3 DNA is TGTGCCAGCAGGGGCTTCTCGAACACTGAAGCTTTCTTT. It encodes CASRGFSNTEAFF.